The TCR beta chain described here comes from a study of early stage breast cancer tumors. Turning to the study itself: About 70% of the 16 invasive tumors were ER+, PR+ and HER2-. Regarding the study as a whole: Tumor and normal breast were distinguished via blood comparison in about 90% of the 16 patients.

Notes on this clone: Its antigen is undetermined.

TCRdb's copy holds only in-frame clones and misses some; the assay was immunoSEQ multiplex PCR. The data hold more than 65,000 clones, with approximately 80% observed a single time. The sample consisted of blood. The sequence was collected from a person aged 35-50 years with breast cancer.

CDR3: CASSLGGPYNEQFF. The CDR3 nucleotides read TGTGCCAGCAGCTTGGGGGGGCCCTACAATGAGCAGTTCTTC. The chain links TRBV7-6 to TRBJ2-1; possibly TRBD2 for D (7 bases). This CDR3 has 14 amino acids. CDR1 and CDR2 (germline): SGHVS, FNYEAQ. The germline V and J ends were trimmed by 3 bases and 2 bases, with 8 bases remaining between them.